These T cell receptor beta chains were read from a single sample in a study of blood T cell repertoires in COVID-19. Sequencing was performed with immunoSEQ multiplex PCR; in TCRdb, only in-frame clones are kept and a portion is missing. The table shows 300,000 to 350,000 clones, with around 90% occurring only once. Sequencing used peripheral blood. The receptors were gathered from a woman aged 25 to 39 with COVID-19, enrolled during active disease. The CDR3 runs from the conserved cysteine through the conserved F or W. D genes are given only for firm matches. Clone sizes are given selectively: once, few, many, or a class where the clone is expanded.

TRBV28	TRBJ2-2	NA	NA	TGTGCCAGCAGTCTACCCGAGGGCACCGGGGAGCTGTTTTTT	CASSLPEGTGELFF
TRBV19	TRBJ2-5	TRBD1	NA	TGTGCCAGTAGTGTAACAGGGGGCTACCAAGAGACCCAGTACTTC	CASSVTGGYQETQYF
TRBV19	TRBJ1-5	NA	NA	TGTGCCAGTAGCCAACCTGACAGGCCTCTAAATCAGCCCCAGCATTTT	CASSQPDRPLNQPQHF
TRBV6-5	TRBJ2-3	TRBD2	NA	TGTGCCAGCAGGGTGGGACTAGCGGGAGATACGCAGTATTTT	CASRVGLAGDTQYF
TRBV7-2	TRBJ2-1	TRBD2	NA	TGTGCCAGCAGCTTAGAAGCGGGACTCTACAATGAGCAGTTCTTC	CASSLEAGLYNEQFF
TRBV11-1	TRBJ2-2	TRBD1	NA	TGTGCCAGCAGCTTGTCGACAGGGGATTCCGGGGAGCTGTTTTTT	CASSLSTGDSGELFF
TRBV6-4	TRBJ1-2	NA	NA	TGTGCCAGCAGTGACCGGATAGGAGGCCAGTCGGGCTACACCTTC	CASSDRIGGQSGYTF
TRBV4-2	TRBJ2-1	TRBD2	NA	TGTGCCAGCAGCCAAGATAGCTGGACTAGCGGGAGATTTGCCAATGAGCAGTTCTTC	CASSQDSWTSGRFANEQFF
TRBV6-4	TRBJ1-1	NA	NA	TGTGCCAGCAGTTCTGAGGCGAACACTGAAGCTTTCTTT	CASSSEANTEAFF
TRBV5-1	TRBJ1-3	NA	few	TGCGCCAGCAGCTTGGCGTCCGGAAACACCATATATTTT	CASSLASGNTIYF
TRBV7-3	TRBJ2-5	NA	NA	TGTGCCAGCAGCTTAAATCGGGTGGAGACCCAGTACTTC	CASSLNRVETQYF
TRBV29-1	TRBJ2-5	NA	NA	TGCAGCGTTGAAGGAGGCTCTGATAGGGAGACCCAGTACTTC	CSVEGGSDRETQYF
TRBV9	TRBJ2-3	TRBD2	NA	TGTGCCAGCAGCGTCCGGACCTCGACTAGCGGGACCACAGATACGCAGTATTTT	CASSVRTSTSGTTDTQYF
TRBV20-1	TRBJ2-3	TRBD2	NA	TGCAGTGCTAGTAATAGCGGGAGCACAGATACGCAGTATTTT	CSASNSGSTDTQYF
TRBV4-1	TRBJ1-2	TRBD1	NA	TGCGCCAGCAGCCAAAGACAGGGGGACGGCTACACCTTC	CASSQRQGDGYTF